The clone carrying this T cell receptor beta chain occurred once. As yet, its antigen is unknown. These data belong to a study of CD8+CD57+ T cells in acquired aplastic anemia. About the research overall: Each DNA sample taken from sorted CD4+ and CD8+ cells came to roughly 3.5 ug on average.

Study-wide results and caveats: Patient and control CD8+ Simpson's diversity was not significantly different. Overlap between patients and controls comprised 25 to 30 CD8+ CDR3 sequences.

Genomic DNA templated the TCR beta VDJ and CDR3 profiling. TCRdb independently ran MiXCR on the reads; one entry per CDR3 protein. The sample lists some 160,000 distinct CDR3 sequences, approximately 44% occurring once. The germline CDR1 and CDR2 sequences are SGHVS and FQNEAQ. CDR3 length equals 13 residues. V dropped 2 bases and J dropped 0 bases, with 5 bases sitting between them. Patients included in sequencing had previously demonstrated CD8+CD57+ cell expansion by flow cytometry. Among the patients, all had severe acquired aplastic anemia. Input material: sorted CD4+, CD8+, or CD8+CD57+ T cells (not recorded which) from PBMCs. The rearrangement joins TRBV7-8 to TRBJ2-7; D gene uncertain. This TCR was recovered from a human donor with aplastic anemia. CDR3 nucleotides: TGTGCCAGCAGCTTATTTGACTCCTACGAGCAGTACTTC. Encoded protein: CASSLFDSYEQYF.